This T cell receptor (beta chain) was identified in a study of cytomegalovirus exposure and HLA in healthy donors. Study overall: Genotyping showed 75% to 90% of 300 to 450 donors falling in the Caucasian-associated ancestry cluster.

Germline V CDR1 and CDR2: SGHRS, YFSETQ. Germline trimming cut 0 bases from V and 6 bases from J; bases unmatched to any gene: 7. CDR3 length equals 15 residues. About this clone itself: Its antigen is as yet unknown.

General observations from the study: Among TCR beta chains, those listed as cytomegalovirus-associated numbered more than 150. Confirmation was obtained in vitro that a few CMV-associated chains are specific for CMV antigens.

13 Jbeta primers and 60 Vbeta primers were used for the PCR. The repertoire was sequenced with immunoSEQ multiplex PCR; TCRdb's copy has only in-frame clones and lacks some. This table holds over 75,000 clones, less than 80% found once. Material: PBMCs. J is TRBJ2-7 and V is TRBV5-1; 9 bases are a match to TRBD2. This TCR was sampled from a man aged 30 to 39 in good health and CMV-seronegative. CDR3 region: CASSLVAGVSGEQYF. The CDR3 DNA reads TGCGCCAGCAGCTTGGTAGCGGGAGTGAGTGGCGAGCAGTACTTC.